These 25 T cell receptor beta chains originate from one sample sequenced in a study of T cells after yellow fever vaccination. TCRdb used MiXCR to reprocess the 5' RACE reads, holding one entry per CDR3 protein. This sample yields under 700,000 distinct CDR3 sequences, of which approximately 16% are seen a single time; 15% to 20% belongs to the top ten. The specimen comprised PBMCs, sampled 5 to 6 days after the first yellow fever vaccination. Receptors originate from a man aged 18 to 30 who received the YFV17D yellow fever vaccine.

This chain uses TRBV7-8 with TRBJ2-5; the match to TRBD2 covers 7 bases. In germline, CDR1 is SGHVS, CDR2 FQNEAQ. The CDR3 loop spans 15 amino acids. J was trimmed by 2 bases and V by 2 bases; bases with no gene match: 5. The CDR3 DNA is TGTGCCAGCAGCTTACTAGCGGCGCTACAAGAGACCCAGTACTTC. Residues: CASSLLAALQETQYF.

The CDR3 nucleotides are TGTGCCTGGGCCGTGACAGGTGGGGTAGATACGCAGTATTTT. It yields the protein CAWAVTGGVDTQYF. The chain combines TRBV30 with TRBJ2-3, with a weak D call TRBD1 (6 bases). Germline V gene sequence: CDR1 GTSNPN, CDR2 SVGIG (reference sequence). The CDR3 spans 14 residues. The germline V and J ends were trimmed by 5 bases and 5 bases, with 17 bases remaining between them.

This clonotype was seen once. This chain joins TRBV30 and TRBJ1-2; D possibly corresponds to TRBD1 (6 bases). The CDR3 contains 13 residues. Germline CDR1 and CDR2: GTSNPN and SVGIG (reference sequence). V dropped 8 bases and J dropped 4 bases, with 17 bases sitting between them. In DNA form, the CDR3 reads TGTGCCCTACAAAACACAGGGATCTATGGCTACACCTTC. This gives the protein CALQNTGIYGYTF.

V and J are TRBV12-3 or TRBV12-4 and TRBJ2-3; D gene unclear. V lost 9 bases to trimming and J lost 5 bases, with 21 bases between them. The CDR3 is 15 amino acids. CDR3 in amino acids: CASLGVGSLQDTQYF. For the CDR3, the DNA is TGTGCCAGTCTTGGGGTAGGCTCCCTCCAAGATACGCAGTATTTT.

In this sample, this clonotype turned up a few times. This sequence joins TRBV10-3 and TRBJ1-1, with D possibly matching TRBD1 (6 bases). CDR3 size: 15 residues. Between the trimmed V and J ends, which lost 7 bases and 2 bases, there was a span of 17 bases. The germline CDR1 and CDR2 sequences are ENHRY and SYGVKD. This chain's CDR3 is CAIKTPQGTNTEAFF. In nucleotides, the CDR3 is TGTGCCATCAAAACTCCTCAGGGGACTAACACTGAAGCTTTCTTT.

This clonotype was counted a few times. For the CDR3, the DNA is TGTGCCAGCAGTCTGGATCGGGGCAGGAATAGCAATCAGCCCCAGCATTTT. Its translation is CASSLDRGRNSNQPQHF. The chain uses TRBV6-1 and TRBJ1-5; tentative D call: TRBD1 (5 bases). The V end was cut by 5 bases, the J end by 0 bases, with 17 bases between. The CDR3 consists of 17 residues. CDR1 and CDR2 from the germline V gene are MNHNS and SASEGT.

This clonotype showed up just a few times. The chain links TRBV5-1 to TRBJ1-1; D not certain. Trimming took 7 bases from V and 6 from J, leaving 25 bases between them. The CDR3 length is 16 residues. The germline V gene has CDR1 SGHRS and CDR2 YFSETQ. CDR3 sequence: CASSDLSRAVLPEAFF. The CDR3 DNA is TGCGCCAGCTCCGACCTATCCCGGGCTGTTCTGCCTGAAGCTTTCTTT.

The CDR3 spells CASSQGPDSEETQYF. Written as DNA, the CDR3 is TGTGCCAGCAGCCAAGGCCCCGACAGCGAAGAGACCCAGTACTTC. V usage is TRBV3-1 and J usage is TRBJ2-5, with D possibly TRBD1 on 5 matching bases. With 1 base removed from V and 3 bases from J, the gap between germline ends came to 12 bases. Germline loops: CDR1 LGHDT, CDR2 YNNKEL (reference sequence). The length of the CDR3 is 15 residues.

This clonotype appeared many times. J is TRBJ2-4 and V is TRBV20-1, with TRBD1 as a possible D gene (6 bases). CDR3 length equals 17 residues. Trimming left V 2 bases short and J 5 bases short, with 22 bases between. CDR1 and CDR2 from the germline V gene are DFQATT and SNEGSKA (reference sequence). The chain's CDR3 is CSARSSPGGALQNIQYF. The DNA of the CDR3 is TGCAGTGCTAGATCCTCACCTGGGGGCGCGTTACAAAACATTCAGTACTTC.

The V and J genes are TRBV6-6 and TRBJ2-1; 7 bases match TRBD2. Unmatched junction bases numbered 3, after V lost 4 bases and J lost 12 bases. CDR3 length: 11 amino acids. Germline loops: CDR1 MNHNY, CDR2 SVGAGI (reference sequence). CDR3 in amino acids: CASSSGGRQFF. The CDR3, as DNA: TGTGCCAGCAGTTCGGGGGGTCGGCAGTTCTTC.

This clonotype was found many times. The V gene is TRBV7-8, the J gene TRBJ2-3, with D possibly matching TRBD2 (5 bases). With 4 bases removed from V and 1 base from J, the gap between germline ends came to 9 bases. The germline V gene encodes CDR1 SGHVS and CDR2 FQNEAQ. This CDR3 has 14 residues. In DNA form, the CDR3 reads TGTGCCAGCAGCTCGGGGTGGGGCACAGATACGCAGTATTTT. It encodes CASSSGWGTDTQYF. The variable domain in full, completed from reference TRBV7-8 and TRBJ2-3, reads GAGVSQSPRYKVAKRGQDVALRCDPISGHVSLFWYQQALGQGPEFLTYFQNEAQLDKSGLPSDRFFAERPEGSVSTLKIQRTQQEDSAVYLCASSSGWGTDTQYFGPGTRLTVL.

This clonotype has a handful of counts. The chain has TRBV27 and TRBJ2-3; D is possibly TRBD2 (5 bases). Trimming left V 3 bases short and J 2 bases short, with 12 bases between. Germline-derived CDR1 and CDR2 are MNHEY and SMNVEV (reference sequence). The CDR3 loop spans 15 amino acids. The DNA of the CDR3 is TGTGCCAGCAGTTTGGGAGCTTCGAACACAGATACGCAGTATTTT. Protein product: CASSLGASNTDTQYF.

This chain links TRBV6-1 with TRBJ1-5; D is unclear. Germline V CDR1 and CDR2: MNHNS, SASEGT. The CDR3 totals 16 residues. Trimming took 2 bases from V and 2 from J, leaving 13 bases between them. CDR3 DNA sequence: TGTGCCAGCAGTGAACTCTCCTATAGGGGCAATCAGCCCCAGCATTTT. The encoded protein is CASSELSYRGNQPQHF.

The chain joins TRBV6-5 to TRBJ1-2, with D maybe TRBD1 (5 bases). The germline V gene has CDR1 MNHEY and CDR2 SVGAGI. V was cut by 0 bases and J by 2 bases, with 10 bases left in between. The CDR3 runs to 15 residues. The DNA for the CDR3 is TGTGCCAGCAGTTACTCCAGACAGCACAACTATGGCTACACCTTC. Protein: CASSYSRQHNYGYTF.

The chain links TRBV5-1 to TRBJ2-3; 11 bases map to TRBD1. This CDR3 region has 17 residues. Germline values: CDR1 SGHRS, CDR2 YFSETQ. Trimming took 0 bases from V and 4 from J; bases not matched to a gene: 7. The CDR3 DNA follows: TGCGCCAGCAGCTTGGCAGCCGGACAGGGGGCCGCAGATACGCAGTATTTT. Residues: CASSLAAGQGAADTQYF.

This chain joins TRBV4-1 and TRBJ1-2; 7 nucleotides agree with TRBD1. Trimming took 6 bases from V and 2 from J; bases not matched to a gene: 6. Per the germline V gene, CDR1 is MGHRA and CDR2 is YSYEKL. The CDR3 has 14 residues. The DNA for the CDR3 is TGCGCCAGCAGTATGAAAGGGGGCAACTATGGCTACACCTTC. This sequence encodes CASSMKGGNYGYTF.

This clonotype appeared a few times. The chain couples TRBV3-1 to TRBJ2-1, with a possible D match to TRBD2 (6 bases). With 0 bases removed from V and 8 bases from J, the gap between germline ends came to 11 bases. The CDR3 sequence is 14 residues long. Germline CDR1 and CDR2: LGHDT and YNNKEL (reference sequence). The CDR3 DNA sequence: TGTGCCAGCAGCCAAGATCTAGCGTCGGATGAGCAGTTCTTC. Amino acid sequence: CASSQDLASDEQFF.

This chain connects TRBV7-9 to TRBJ1-2, with 7 bases fitting TRBD1. The CDR3 runs 14 residues. Germline CDR1 is SEHNR and CDR2 is FQNEAQ (reference sequence). J was trimmed by 7 bases and V by 5 bases; bases with no gene match: 10. The CDR3 reads CASSAYITGVGYTF. As DNA, the CDR3 is TGTGCCAGCAGCGCTTACATAACAGGGGTTGGCTACACCTTC.

The chain is built from TRBV5-5 and TRBJ1-5; D may be TRBD1 (6 bases). CDR1 and CDR2 (germline): SGHKS, YYEKEE (reference sequence). The CDR3 loop spans 14 amino acids. Trimming removed 2 bases at V and 9 bases at J, with 15 bases between. CDR3 sequence: CASSFEQGWGPQHF. CDR3 DNA: TGTGCCAGCAGCTTCGAACAGGGCTGGGGGCCCCAGCATTTT.

The chain recombines TRBV20-1 with TRBJ1-2; perhaps TRBD1 as D (6 bases). The CDR3 sequence is 14 residues long. Trimming stripped 6 bases from V and 4 bases from J, with 18 bases between. CDR1 and CDR2 from the germline V gene are DFQATT and SNEGSKA (reference sequence). The CDR3, as DNA: TGCAGTGCCCCAAACCGGACAGACCTCTATGGCTACACCTTC. Translation gives CSAPNRTDLYGYTF.

CDR3 amino acids: CASSPRDRSTTEAFF. CDR3 bases: TGTGCCAGCAGCCCTCGGGACAGGTCAACCACTGAAGCTTTCTTT. The rearrangement joins TRBV7-9 to TRBJ1-1; TRBD1 aligns across 8 bases. The germline V gene has CDR1 SEHNR and CDR2 FQNEAQ (reference sequence). This CDR3 region has 15 residues. The trim removed 5 bases at V and 4 bases at J, leaving 9 bases unmatched.

This clonotype has just a few counts. This chain joins TRBV6-5 and TRBJ2-1; 7 bases agree with TRBD1. Germline values: CDR1 MNHEY, CDR2 SVGAGI. Losses at the gene ends were 2 bases for V and 4 bases for J; bases not matched to a gene: 11. There are 17 residues in the CDR3. The CDR3 here is CASSYTMTGPVYNEQFF. For the CDR3, the DNA is TGTGCCAGCAGTTACACCATGACAGGGCCGGTATACAATGAGCAGTTCTTC.

This clonotype appeared a few times. V gene TRBV7-2 combines with J gene TRBJ1-1; D is unclear. The CDR3 totals 15 residues. Germline V gene data show CDR1 as SGHTA and CDR2 as FQGNSA. Trimming removed 5 bases at V and 0 bases at J, with 13 bases between. The CDR3 DNA is TGTGCCAGCAGCCAACGCCATGGCATGAACACTGAAGCTTTCTTT. This codes for CASSQRHGMNTEAFF.

This clonotype has a handful of counts. J is TRBJ2-3 and V is TRBV5-1; D perhaps matches TRBD2 (6 bases). Germline loops: CDR1 SGHRS, CDR2 YFSETQ. The V end was cut by 4 bases, the J end by 3 bases, with 18 bases between. This CDR3 is 16 amino acids long. CDR3: CASSTGTGFGTDTQYF. CDR3 nucleotide sequence: TGCGCCAGCAGCACCGGGACTGGCTTCGGGACAGATACGCAGTATTTT.

The rearrangement links TRBV5-6 to TRBJ1-6; D gene uncertain. The V end lost 4 bases, the J end lost 3 bases, and 5 bases lay between the germline ends. Germline CDR1 and CDR2: SGHDT and YYEEEE. CDR3 length: 13 residues. In nucleotides, the CDR3 is TGTGCCAGCAGCCCCGTCTATAATTCACCCCTCCACTTT. It specifies CASSPVYNSPLHF.